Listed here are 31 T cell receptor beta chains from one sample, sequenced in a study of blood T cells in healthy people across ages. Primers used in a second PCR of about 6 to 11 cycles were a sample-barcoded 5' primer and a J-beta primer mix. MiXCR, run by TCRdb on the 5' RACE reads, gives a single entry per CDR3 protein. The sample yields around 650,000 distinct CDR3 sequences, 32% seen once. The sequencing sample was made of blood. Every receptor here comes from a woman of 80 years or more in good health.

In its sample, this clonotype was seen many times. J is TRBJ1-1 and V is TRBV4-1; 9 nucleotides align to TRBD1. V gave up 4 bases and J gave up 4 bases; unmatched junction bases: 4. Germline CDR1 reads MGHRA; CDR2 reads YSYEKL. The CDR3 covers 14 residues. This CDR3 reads CASSLGTGTTEAFF. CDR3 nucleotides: TGCGCCAGCAGCCTAGGGACAGGGACCACTGAAGCTTTCTTT.

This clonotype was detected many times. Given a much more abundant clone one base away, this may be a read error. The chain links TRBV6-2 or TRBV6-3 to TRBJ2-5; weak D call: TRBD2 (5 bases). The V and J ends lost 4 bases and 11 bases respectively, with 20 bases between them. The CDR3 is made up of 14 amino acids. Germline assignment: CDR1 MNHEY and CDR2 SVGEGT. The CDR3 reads CASSSTSTHHEQYF. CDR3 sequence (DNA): TGTGCCAGCAGTTCTACTAGTACTCATCATGAGCAGTACTTC.

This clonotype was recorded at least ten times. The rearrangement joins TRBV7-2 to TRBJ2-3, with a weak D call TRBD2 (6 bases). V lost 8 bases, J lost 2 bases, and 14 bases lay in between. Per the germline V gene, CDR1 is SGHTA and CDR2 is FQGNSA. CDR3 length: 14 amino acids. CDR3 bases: TGTGCCAGCGGCTACGGGGGTGTCACAGATACGCAGTATTTT. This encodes CASGYGGVTDTQYF.

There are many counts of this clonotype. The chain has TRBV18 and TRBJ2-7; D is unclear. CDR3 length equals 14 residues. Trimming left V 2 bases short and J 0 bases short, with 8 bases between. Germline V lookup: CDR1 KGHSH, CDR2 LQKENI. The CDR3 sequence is CASSPTAVSYEQYF. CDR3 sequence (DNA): TGTGCCAGCTCACCAACAGCAGTCTCCTACGAGCAGTACTTC.

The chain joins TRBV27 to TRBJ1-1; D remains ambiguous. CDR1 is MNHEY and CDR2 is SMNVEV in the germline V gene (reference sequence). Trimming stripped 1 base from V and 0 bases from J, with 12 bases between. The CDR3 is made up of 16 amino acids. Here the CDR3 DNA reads TGTGCCAGCAGTTTATTGTCCGATTGGATGAACACTGAAGCTTTCTTT. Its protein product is CASSLLSDWMNTEAFF.

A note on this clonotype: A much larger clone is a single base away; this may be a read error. The CDR3 loop reads CASSSEAVFYEQYF. CDR3 nucleotides: TGTGCCAGCAGCTCGGAGGCGGTGTTTTACGAGCAGTACTTC. The chain employs TRBV7-2 and TRBJ2-4; TRBD2 might be the D (5 bases). The last part of the DNA fits TRBJ2-7 better; the J call may be wrong. Germline V gene sequence: CDR1 SGHTA, CDR2 FQGNSA. The CDR3 totals 14 residues.

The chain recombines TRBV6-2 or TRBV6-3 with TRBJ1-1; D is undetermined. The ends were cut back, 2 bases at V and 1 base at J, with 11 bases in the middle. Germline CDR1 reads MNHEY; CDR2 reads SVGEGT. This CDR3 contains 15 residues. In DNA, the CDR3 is TGTGCCAGCAGTTACGAAGGGCGGGGGAACACTGAAGCTTTCTTT. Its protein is CASSYEGRGNTEAFF.

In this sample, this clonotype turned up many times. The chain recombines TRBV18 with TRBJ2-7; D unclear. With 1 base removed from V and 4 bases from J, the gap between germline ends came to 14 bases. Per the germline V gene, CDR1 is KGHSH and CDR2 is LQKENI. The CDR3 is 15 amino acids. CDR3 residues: CASSPQRVPRYEQYF. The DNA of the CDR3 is TGTGCCAGCTCACCACAGAGAGTCCCCCGTTACGAGCAGTACTTC.

CDR3 amino acids: CSAVGGTGSFSNQPQHF. DNA for the CDR3: TGCAGTGCTGTCGGGGGGACAGGGAGTTTTAGCAATCAGCCCCAGCATTTT. The genes are TRBV20-1 and TRBJ1-5; 9 bases are a match to TRBD1. The CDR3 spans 17 residues. V trimming: 5 bases; J trimming: 0 bases; junction bases outside the gene matches: 11. Looked up from germline, CDR1 is DFQATT and CDR2 is SNEGSKA (reference sequence).

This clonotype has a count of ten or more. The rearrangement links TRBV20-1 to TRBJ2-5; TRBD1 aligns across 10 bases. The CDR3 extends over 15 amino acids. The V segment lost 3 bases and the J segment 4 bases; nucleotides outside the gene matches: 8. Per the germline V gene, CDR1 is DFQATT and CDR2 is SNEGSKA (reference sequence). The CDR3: CSASKGTGEAETQYF. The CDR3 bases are TGCAGTGCTAGCAAGGGGACAGGGGAGGCAGAGACCCAGTACTTC.

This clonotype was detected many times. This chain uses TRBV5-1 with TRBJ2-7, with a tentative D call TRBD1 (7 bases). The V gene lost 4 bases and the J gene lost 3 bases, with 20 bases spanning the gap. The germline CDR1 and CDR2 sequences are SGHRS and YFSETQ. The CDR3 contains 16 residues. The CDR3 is CASSNFVQGGFYEQYF. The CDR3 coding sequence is TGCGCCAGCAGCAATTTTGTTCAGGGGGGATTCTACGAGCAGTACTTC.

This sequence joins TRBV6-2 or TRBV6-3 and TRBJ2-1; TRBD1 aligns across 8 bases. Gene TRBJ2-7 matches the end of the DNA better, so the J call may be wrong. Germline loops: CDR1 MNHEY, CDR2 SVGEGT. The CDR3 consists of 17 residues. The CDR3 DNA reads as TGTGCCAGCAGATCAGACAGGGGCCTGAGCTCCTACAATGAGCAGTACGTC. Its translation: CASRSDRGLSSYNEQYV.

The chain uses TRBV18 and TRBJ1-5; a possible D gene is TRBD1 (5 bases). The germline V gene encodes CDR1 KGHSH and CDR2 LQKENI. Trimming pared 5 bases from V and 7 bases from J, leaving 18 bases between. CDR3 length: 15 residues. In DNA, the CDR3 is TGTGCCAGCTCAACGGACCAGGGCTATGGCCAGCCCCAGCATTTT. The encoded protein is CASSTDQGYGQPQHF.

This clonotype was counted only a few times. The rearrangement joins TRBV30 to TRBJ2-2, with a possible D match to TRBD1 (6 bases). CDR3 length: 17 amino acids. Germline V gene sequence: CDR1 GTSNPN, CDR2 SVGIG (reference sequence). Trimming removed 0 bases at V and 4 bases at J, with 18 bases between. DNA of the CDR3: TGTGCCTGGAGTGTACCCTCCGTTCAGGGGTTCACCGGGGAGCTGTTTTTT. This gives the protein CAWSVPSVQGFTGELFF.

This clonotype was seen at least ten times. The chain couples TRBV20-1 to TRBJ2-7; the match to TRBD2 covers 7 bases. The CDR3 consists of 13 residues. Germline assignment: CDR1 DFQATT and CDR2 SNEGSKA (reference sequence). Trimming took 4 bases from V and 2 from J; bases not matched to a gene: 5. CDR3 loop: CSAKSGVAYEQYF. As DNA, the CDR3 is TGCAGTGCTAAAAGCGGGGTGGCCTACGAGCAGTACTTC.

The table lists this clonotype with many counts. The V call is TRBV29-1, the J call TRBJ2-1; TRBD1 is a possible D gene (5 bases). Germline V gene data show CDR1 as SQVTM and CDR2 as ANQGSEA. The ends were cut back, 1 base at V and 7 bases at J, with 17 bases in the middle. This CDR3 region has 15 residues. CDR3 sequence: CSVEGGRGRINEQFF. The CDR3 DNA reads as TGCAGCGTTGAAGGGGGAAGGGGCAGGATAAATGAGCAGTTCTTC.

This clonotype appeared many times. The CDR3 region is CASSVQGSTDTQYF. As DNA, the CDR3 is TGTGCCAGCAGTGTGCAGGGTTCCACAGATACGCAGTATTTT. The rearrangement joins TRBV6-1 to TRBJ2-3; possible D gene TRBD1, 5 bases. This CDR3 comprises 14 residues. V lost 4 bases and J lost 2, with 10 bases in between. CDR1 and CDR2 from the germline V gene are MNHNS and SASEGT.

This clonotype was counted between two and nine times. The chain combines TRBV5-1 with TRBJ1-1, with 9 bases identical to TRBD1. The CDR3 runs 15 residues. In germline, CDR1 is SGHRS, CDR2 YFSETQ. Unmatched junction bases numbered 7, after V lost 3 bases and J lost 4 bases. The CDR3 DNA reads TGCGCCAGCAGCTCCCTGACAGGGGGGACCACTGAAGCTTTCTTT. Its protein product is CASSSLTGGTTEAFF.

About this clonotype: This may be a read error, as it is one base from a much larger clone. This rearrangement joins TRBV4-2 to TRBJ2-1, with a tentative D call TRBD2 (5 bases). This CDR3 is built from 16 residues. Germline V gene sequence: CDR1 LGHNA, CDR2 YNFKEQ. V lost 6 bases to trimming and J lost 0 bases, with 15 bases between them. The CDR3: CASRLEGKGSYNEQFF. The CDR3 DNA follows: TGTGCCAGCAGACTAGAGGGTAAGGGCTCCTACAATGAGCAGTTCTTC.

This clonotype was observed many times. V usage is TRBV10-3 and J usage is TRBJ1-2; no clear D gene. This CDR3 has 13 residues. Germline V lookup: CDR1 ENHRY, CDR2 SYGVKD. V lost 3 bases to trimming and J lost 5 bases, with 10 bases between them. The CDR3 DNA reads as TGTGCCATCAGTGAAAGCCCGGGGTATGGCTACACCTTC. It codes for CAISESPGYGYTF.

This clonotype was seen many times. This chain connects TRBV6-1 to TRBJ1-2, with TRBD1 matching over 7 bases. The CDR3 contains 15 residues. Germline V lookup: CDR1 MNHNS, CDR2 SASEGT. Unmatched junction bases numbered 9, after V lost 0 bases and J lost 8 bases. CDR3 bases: TGTGCCAGCAGTGAAGCGGCAGGGGGGGGTGGAGGCTACACCTTC. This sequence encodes CASSEAAGGGGGYTF.

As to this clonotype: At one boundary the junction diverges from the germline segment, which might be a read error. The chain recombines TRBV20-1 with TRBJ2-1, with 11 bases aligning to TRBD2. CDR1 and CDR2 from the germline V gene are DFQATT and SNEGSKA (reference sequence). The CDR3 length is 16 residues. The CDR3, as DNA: TGCAGTGCTAGAGGTCTAGCGGGGGGTCCCTCCTACGAGCGGTTCTTC. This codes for CSARGLAGGPSYERFF.

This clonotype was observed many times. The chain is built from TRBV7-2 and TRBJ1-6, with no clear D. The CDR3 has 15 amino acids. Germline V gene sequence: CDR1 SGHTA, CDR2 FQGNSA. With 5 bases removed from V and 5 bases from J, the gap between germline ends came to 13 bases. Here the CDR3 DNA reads TGTGCCAGCAGCCCCCGTCGCCAGGATAATTCACCCCTCCACTTT. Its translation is CASSPRRQDNSPLHF.

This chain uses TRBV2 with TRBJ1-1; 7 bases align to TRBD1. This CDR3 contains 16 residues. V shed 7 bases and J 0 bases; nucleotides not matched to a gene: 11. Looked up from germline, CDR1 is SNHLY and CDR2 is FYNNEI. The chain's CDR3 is CASTRGGQHMNTEAFF. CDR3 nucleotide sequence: TGTGCCAGCACCAGAGGGGGACAGCACATGAACACTGAAGCTTTCTTT.

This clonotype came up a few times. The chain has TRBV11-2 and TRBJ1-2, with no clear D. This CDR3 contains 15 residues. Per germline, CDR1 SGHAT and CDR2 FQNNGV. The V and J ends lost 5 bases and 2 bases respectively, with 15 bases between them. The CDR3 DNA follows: TGTGCCAGCAGCCTCCTTCGGACTGTAAACTATGGCTACACCTTC. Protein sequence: CASSLLRTVNYGYTF.

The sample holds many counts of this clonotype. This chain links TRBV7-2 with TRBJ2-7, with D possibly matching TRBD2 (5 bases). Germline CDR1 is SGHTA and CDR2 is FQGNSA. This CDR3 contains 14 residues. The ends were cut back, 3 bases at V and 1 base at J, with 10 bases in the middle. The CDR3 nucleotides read TGTGCCAGCAGCTTCCGGACTGTATCCTACGAGCAGTACTTC. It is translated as CASSFRTVSYEQYF. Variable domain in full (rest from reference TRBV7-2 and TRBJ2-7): GAGVSQSPSNKVTEKGKDVELRCDPISGHTALYWYRQSLGQGLEFLIYFQGNSAPDKSGLPSDRFSAERTGGSVSTLTIQRTQQEDSAVYLCASSFRTVSYEQYFGPGTRLTVT.

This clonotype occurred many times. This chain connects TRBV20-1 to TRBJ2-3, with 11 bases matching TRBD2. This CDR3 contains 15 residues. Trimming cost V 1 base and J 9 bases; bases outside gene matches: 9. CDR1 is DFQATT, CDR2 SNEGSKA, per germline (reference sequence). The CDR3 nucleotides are TGCAGTGCTAGAGCTAGCGGGGGGTCCCCACGAACGCAGTATTTT. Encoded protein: CSARASGGSPRTQYF.

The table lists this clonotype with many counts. CDR3 protein: CATVDRPNQPQHF. CDR3 nucleotides: TGTGCCACCGTCGACCGACCCAATCAGCCCCAGCATTTT. The chain combines TRBV19 with TRBJ1-5; no clear D gene. Trimming removed 10 bases from V and 3 bases from J, with 13 bases in between. The CDR3 loop spans 13 amino acids. The germline V gene has CDR1 LNHDA and CDR2 SQIVND (reference sequence).

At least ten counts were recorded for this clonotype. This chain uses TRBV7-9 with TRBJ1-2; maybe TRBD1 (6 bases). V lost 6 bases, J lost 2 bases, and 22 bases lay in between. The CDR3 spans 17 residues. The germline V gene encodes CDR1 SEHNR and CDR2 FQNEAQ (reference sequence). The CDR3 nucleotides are TGTGCCAGCAGGGGCGATCCAGGGGAGCTAGAGAACTATGGCTACACCTTC. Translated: CASRGDPGELENYGYTF.

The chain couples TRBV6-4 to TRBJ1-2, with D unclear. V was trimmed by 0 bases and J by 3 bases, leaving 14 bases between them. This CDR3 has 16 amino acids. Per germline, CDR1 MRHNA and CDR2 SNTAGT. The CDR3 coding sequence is TGTGCCAGCAGTGACTCAAGTCGACAAGTAGACTATGGCTACACCTTC. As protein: CASSDSSRQVDYGYTF.

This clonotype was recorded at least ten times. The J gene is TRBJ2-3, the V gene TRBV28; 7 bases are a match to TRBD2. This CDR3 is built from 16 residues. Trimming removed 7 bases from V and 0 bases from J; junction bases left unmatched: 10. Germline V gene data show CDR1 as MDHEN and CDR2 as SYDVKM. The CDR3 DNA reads TGTGCCAGCACCGCCTATGGGGGGGGGAGCACAGATACGCAGTATTTT. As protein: CASTAYGGGSTDTQYF.